The 27 T cell receptor beta chains below all came from one sample that was sequenced in a study of neurological immune-mediated disorders. TCRdb ran MiXCR on the 5' RACE reads and lists one entry per CDR3 protein. The table includes some 86,000 distinct CDR3 sequences, around 2.6% detected once. Sample: PBMCs. The receptor source for this set is a woman aged 30 to 39 with multiple sclerosis.

This clonotype came up many times. V is TRBV20-1 and J is TRBJ2-3, with D possibly matching TRBD2 (6 bases). Germline-derived CDR1 and CDR2 are DFQATT and SNEGSKA (reference sequence). V lost 0 bases and J 6 bases, leaving 16 bases between the germline ends. The CDR3 has 15 amino acids. CDR3 sequence (DNA): TGCAGTGCTAGAGATCTATGGGCGGGAACGGATACGCAGTATTTT. It specifies CSARDLWAGTDTQYF.

As regards this clonotype: At one boundary the junction diverges from the germline segment, which might be a read error. V is TRBV18 and J is TRBJ1-5, with TRBD1 matching over 7 bases. Germline V gives CDR1 KGHSH, CDR2 LQKENI. The CDR3 runs to 13 residues. The CDR3 region is CASSLTGVQHQHF. The CDR3 DNA reads as TGTGCCAGCTCACTAACAGGGGTGCAGCACCAGCATTTT.

This clonotype was seen many times. The chain combines TRBV5-1 with TRBJ2-2, with 7 bases fitting TRBD2. J gave up 1 base and V 6 bases, and 3 bases lay outside the gene matches. The CDR3 sequence is 14 residues long. Germline CDR1 and CDR2: SGHRS and YFSETQ. The CDR3: CASKKRENTGELFF. The CDR3 DNA sequence: TGCGCCAGCAAAAAGCGGGAGAACACCGGGGAGCTGTTTTTT.

This clonotype was seen repeatedly, ten times or more. V gene TRBV29-1 combines with J gene TRBJ1-1; D unclear. The CDR3 consists of 12 residues. Trimming took off 7 bases at V and 2 bases at J, with 11 bases between the two ends. CDR1 and CDR2 (germline): SQVTM, ANQGSEA. DNA for the CDR3: TGCAGCGCTCCAACAGCTAACACTGAAGCTTTCTTT. This sequence encodes CSAPTANTEAFF.

There are many counts of this clonotype. In DNA, the CDR3 is TGTGCCAGCAGCGTAGCCCAGGGGTGGTCCGAGCAGTACTTC. This gives the protein CASSVAQGWSEQYF. The chain links TRBV9 to TRBJ2-7; a possible D gene is TRBD1 (6 bases). This CDR3 has 14 amino acids. Trimming left V 0 bases short and J 6 bases short, with 13 bases between. Germline loops: CDR1 SGDLS, CDR2 YYNGEE.

This clonotype has more than one count but fewer than ten. Since a much larger clone is just one base distant, this may be a read error. V gene TRBV20-1 combines with J gene TRBJ2-4, with 8 bases lining up with TRBD2. The ends lost 7 bases at V and 5 bases at J; junction bases unmatched: 7. Germline CDR1 DFQATT, CDR2 SNEGSKA (reference sequence). The CDR3 covers 13 residues. The CDR3 DNA follows: TGCAGTGACACTAGCGGTCGGGAAAACATTCAGTACTTC. Its translation is CSDTSGRENIQYF.

This clonotype was counted ten times or more. The chain is built from TRBV6-2 or TRBV6-3 and TRBJ2-1; 8 nucleotides line up with TRBD2. Germline CDR1 is MNHEY and CDR2 is SVGEGT. The CDR3 consists of 14 residues. J gave up 3 bases and V 8 bases, and 6 bases lay outside the gene matches. Written as DNA, the CDR3 is TGTGCCAGCGCGGTAGCGGGAAACTACAATGAGCAGTTCTTC. Amino acids: CASAVAGNYNEQFF.

This clonotype was picked up a small number of times. It may be a read error: a sequence one base away is much more abundant. The chain is built from TRBV20-1 and TRBJ1-2, with D tentatively TRBD1 (5 bases). The V gene lost 3 bases and the J gene lost 4 bases, with 15 bases spanning the gap. In germline, CDR1 is DFQATT, CDR2 SNEGSKA (reference sequence). CDR3 length: 14 residues. CDR3 region: CSASYGGVRYGYTF. The CDR3 DNA sequence: TGCAGTGCTAGCTACGGGGGGGTGCGCTATGGCTACACCTTC.

This clonotype has ten or more counts. A junction end diverges from the germline sequence, so it may reflect a read error. This chain joins TRBV7-2 and TRBJ2-1, with D perhaps TRBD2 (8 bases). The CDR3 runs 15 residues. Germline V gives CDR1 SGHTA, CDR2 FQGNSA. This CDR3 is CASRPGGGSNNEQFF. The CDR3 DNA reads TGTGCCAGCAGACCGGGAGGGGGCTCCAACAATGAGCAGTTCTTC.

This clonotype was seen many times. In nucleotides, the CDR3 is TGCAGCGTTAGCGAGGGGTTCTCATCCTACGAGCAGTACTTC. Translation gives CSVSEGFSSYEQYF. The V call is TRBV29-1, the J call TRBJ2-7; D is tentatively TRBD1 or TRBD2 (5 bases each). The germline V and J ends were trimmed by 5 bases and 1 base, with 15 bases remaining between them. The CDR3 spans 14 residues. From germline, CDR1 is SQVTM and CDR2 ANQGSEA.

In this sample, this clonotype turned up many times. The chain couples TRBV12-3 or TRBV12-4 to TRBJ1-1; a possible D gene is TRBD1 (6 bases). This CDR3 has 15 residues. The V and J ends lost 2 bases and 3 bases respectively, with 13 bases between them. CDR3 loop: CASSLLGARDTEAFF. The CDR3 bases are TGTGCCAGCAGTTTATTGGGGGCGCGAGACACTGAAGCTTTCTTT.

This clonotype was seen repeatedly, ten times or more. The chain is built from TRBV7-2 and TRBJ2-1; 7 positions agree with TRBD2. The CDR3 sequence is 16 residues long. Trimming at V came to 2 bases and at J to 0 bases, leaving 4 bases not matched to a gene. From germline, CDR1 is SGHTA and CDR2 FQGNSA. The CDR3 DNA sequence: TGTGCCAGCAGCTTAAATGGCGGGAGCTCCTACAATGAGCAGTTCTTC. Its translation is CASSLNGGSSYNEQFF.

This clonotype was counted ten times or more. The DNA of the CDR3 is TGTGCCAGCGCTCTGGGGGGGACACCCTCCTACGAGCAGTACTTC. It encodes CASALGGTPSYEQYF. The chain joins TRBV12-3 or TRBV12-4 to TRBJ2-7, with TRBD2 as a possible D gene (7 bases). Trimming removed 8 bases from V and 0 bases from J, with 17 bases in between. This CDR3 comprises 15 residues.

This clonotype showed up many times. The chain combines TRBV27 with TRBJ2-1, with unresolved D. The CDR3 length is 13 residues. Germline loops: CDR1 MNHEY, CDR2 SMNVEV (reference sequence). V lost 6 bases to trimming and J lost 8 bases, with 14 bases between them. CDR3 amino acids: CASSPLAFDEQFF. The CDR3 DNA is TGTGCCAGCAGCCCCCTTGCGTTTGATGAGCAGTTCTTC.

This clonotype was seen a handful of times. This chain uses TRBV7-2 with TRBJ2-7; D remains unclear. This CDR3 spans 14 amino acids. Germline assignment: CDR1 SGHTA and CDR2 FQGNSA. V was pared by 8 bases and J by 3 bases, with 17 bases between. The CDR3 here is CASVPGRVFYEQYV. The CDR3 coding sequence is TGTGCCAGCGTTCCTGGACGGGTATTCTACGAGCAGTACGTC.

Many counts were recorded for this clonotype. The chain employs TRBV5-1 and TRBJ1-1; 10 positions match TRBD1. The length of the CDR3 is 15 residues. Germline assignment: CDR1 SGHRS and CDR2 YFSETQ. The V and J ends lost 4 bases and 3 bases, in that order; junction bases with no gene match: 6. CDR3 coding DNA: TGCGCCAGCAGCAGAGCCGGGACAGGGGACACTGAAGCTTTCTTT. It specifies CASSRAGTGDTEAFF.

This clonotype was observed many times. J is TRBJ2-2 and V is TRBV4-2, with a weak D call TRBD2 (7 bases). In germline, CDR1 is LGHNA, CDR2 YNFKEQ. The CDR3 runs to 15 residues. Deletions cut 1 base from V and 4 bases from J, with 10 bases between. The CDR3 sequence: CASSQVGGLTGELFF. CDR3 in DNA: TGTGCCAGCAGCCAAGTCGGGGGGCTCACCGGGGAGCTGTTTTTT.

This clonotype was counted at least ten times. The genes are TRBV7-2 and TRBJ2-1; D is perhaps TRBD1 or TRBD2 (5 bases each). V lost 2 bases to trimming and J lost 7 bases, with 6 bases between them. The germline gives CDR1 SGHTA, CDR2 FQGNSA. The CDR3 length is 12 residues. The CDR3 DNA reads as TGTGCCAGCAGCTTATGGGGGAATGAGCAGTTCTTC. This translates into CASSLWGNEQFF.

This clonotype was recorded many times. The chain joins TRBV11-2 to TRBJ1-1, with D tentatively TRBD1 (6 bases). CDR1 and CDR2 (germline): SGHAT, FQNNGV. CDR3 size: 17 residues. Trimming cost V 2 bases and J 0 bases, with 16 bases left between them. The DNA of the CDR3 is TGTGCCAGCAGCTTATTGTTAACGGGGGCCCTGAACACTGAAGCTTTCTTT. This sequence encodes CASSLLLTGALNTEAFF.

As concerns this clonotype: This may be a read error: a much more frequent sequence differs by one nucleotide. V is TRBV5-1 and J is TRBJ2-1; maybe TRBD2 (5 bases). From germline, CDR1 is SGHRS and CDR2 YFSETQ. The CDR3 is 12 residues long. Trimming pared 4 bases from V and 13 bases from J, leaving 15 bases between. The chain's CDR3 is CASSLRREFQFF. The CDR3 DNA is TGCGCCAGCAGCCTGCGCCGGGAATTCCAGTTCTTC. Using reference TRBV5-1 and TRBJ2-1 for the parts outside the CDR3, the full variable domain is KAGVTQTPRYLIKTRGQQVTLSCSPISGHRSVSWYQQTPGQGLQFLFEYFSETQRNKGNFPGRFSGRQFSNSRSEMNVSTLELGDSALYLCASSLRREFQFFGPGTRLTVL.

The chain uses TRBV29-1 and TRBJ2-5; a possible D gene is TRBD2 (5 bases). The CDR3 spans 14 residues. Trimming left V 4 bases short and J 2 bases short, with 14 bases between. CDR1 and CDR2 from the germline V gene are SQVTM and ANQGSEA. The CDR3: CSVGHLRVQETQYF. The CDR3 DNA is TGCAGCGTTGGACACTTGAGGGTACAAGAGACCCAGTACTTC.

A word on this clonotype: This may arise from a read error, as a much more abundant clone is one base away. Here the CDR3 omits its conserved ending phenylalanine or tryptophan, so a read error is the likely source. The J gene is TRBJ1-2, the V gene TRBV20-1, with D possibly being TRBD1 (5 bases). Looked up from germline, CDR1 is DFQATT and CDR2 is SNEGSKA (reference sequence). The CDR3 covers 13 residues. The CDR3 region is CSCYSKGSYGYTL. The CDR3 region has the DNA TGCAGCTGCTACTCGAAGGGGTCCTATGGCTACACCTTA.

This clonotype appeared many times. The chain has TRBV28 and TRBJ2-7; 12 positions match TRBD2. V gave up 4 bases and J gave up 6 bases; unmatched junction bases: 7. The CDR3 is 15 residues long. The germline V gene has CDR1 MDHEN and CDR2 SYDVKM. The CDR3: CASSSRLAGVGEQYF. The CDR3 DNA reads TGTGCCAGCAGTTCCCGACTAGCGGGGGTGGGCGAGCAGTACTTC. Full variable domain (missing parts from reference TRBV28 and TRBJ2-7): DVKVTQSSRYLVKRTGEKVFLECVQDMDHENMFWYRQDPGLGLRLIYFSYDVKMKEKGDIPEGYSVSREKKERFSLILESASTNQTSMYLCASSSRLAGVGEQYFGPGTRLTVT.

This clonotype was recorded many times. The chain has TRBV7-3 and TRBJ2-3, with 9 nucleotides matching TRBD2. The CDR3 is made up of 13 amino acids. After removal of 1 base from V and 13 bases from J, the junction contained 6 bases not matched to a gene. Germline V CDR1 and CDR2: SGHTA, FQGTGA. CDR3 protein: CASSLSLAGPEYF. The CDR3 DNA is TGTGCCAGCAGCTTAAGTCTAGCGGGGCCTGAGTATTTT.

This clonotype was picked up many times. The rearrangement links TRBV5-1 to TRBJ2-5; weak D call: TRBD2 (5 bases). The V gene lost 0 bases and the J gene lost 2 bases, with 5 bases spanning the gap. This CDR3 region has 13 residues. Germline assignment: CDR1 SGHRS and CDR2 YFSETQ. The CDR3 here is CASSLGGQETQYF. CDR3 DNA: TGCGCCAGCAGCTTGGGAGGGCAAGAGACCCAGTACTTC.

This clonotype was detected ten times or more. This chain links TRBV5-6 with TRBJ1-4; no reliable D call. This CDR3 has 14 residues. V dropped 3 bases and J dropped 8 bases, with 14 bases sitting between them. Germline values: CDR1 SGHDT, CDR2 YYEEEE. The chain's CDR3 is CASSSSDPAEKLFF. As DNA, the CDR3 is TGTGCCAGCAGCTCGTCGGACCCAGCAGAAAAACTGTTTTTT.

This clonotype was recorded many times. V and J are TRBV10-3 and TRBJ1-2, with TRBD1 matching 10 bases. Germline V CDR1 and CDR2: ENHRY, SYGVKD. The CDR3 runs to 14 residues. J lost 6 bases, V lost 4 bases, and 5 bases had no gene match. CDR3 region: CAISGATGGDGYTF. The CDR3 DNA follows: TGTGCCATCAGTGGGGCGACAGGGGGCGATGGCTACACCTTC.